This TCR beta chain came from a study of blood T cell repertoires in COVID-19. About the study: Spain, Italy and the United States supplied samples that represented acute and convalescent COVID-19.

The CDR3 has 17 residues. The germline V gene encodes CDR1 SGHTA and CDR2 FQGNSA. Trimming removed 5 bases from V and 4 bases from J, with 21 bases in between. Here immunoSEQ multiplex PCR was the method, and the copy in TCRdb shows in-frame clones only, minus some. The table records some 50,000 clones, about nine tenths of them present only once. The receptor was isolated from a man in his forties or fifties with active COVID-19. Sequencing input: peripheral blood. V usage is TRBV7-2 and J usage is TRBJ1-5, with D possibly matching TRBD1 (5 bases). The CDR3 region is CASSLDRAGGKNQPQHF. DNA for the CDR3: TGTGCCAGCAGCCTCGACAGAGCGGGGGGGAAGAATCAGCCCCAGCATTTT.